Sequencing of this T cell receptor (beta chain) was carried out in a study of shared clonotypes between healthy human individuals. Study overall: Donors consisted of two women and three men between 18 and 49. Three plates each covered CD4 naive and memory; CD8 naive two, CD8 memory one. Study conclusions and caveats: Larger richness was generally estimated for naive than memory subsets.

Naive CD8 cells, CD45RO-negative and positively selected for CCR7, excluded terminally differentiated effector memory CD45RA+ cells. The assay was immunoSEQ multiplex PCR, and TCRdb's table has in-frame clones only and misses some. The sample has 1.5 million to 2.5 million clones, just under 95% seen once. CDR1 LGHNA and CDR2 YSLEER come from the germline V gene. V was trimmed by 0 bases and J by 0 bases, leaving 12 bases between them. The CDR3 totals 17 residues. As regards this clone: Antigen specificity is unknown.

The sequencing input was naive CD8+ T cells sorted from blood. The chain carries TRBV4-3 and TRBJ2-1; tentatively, D is TRBD2 (5 bases). The clonotype was recovered from a man between 18 and 29 years old in good health. CDR3 sequence (DNA): TGCGCCAGCAGCCAAGACGGAGCGGAGAGCTCCTACAATGAGCAGTTCTTC. Protein: CASSQDGAESSYNEQFF.